These 14 T cell receptor beta chains originate from one sample sequenced in a study of Ad26.COV2.S vaccination and SARS-CoV-2 variants. Stated treatment: roughly 18 received Ad26.COV2.S at low or high dose, single or two shots; 5 received placebo; per-sample allocation not given. Day 63 after the first injection of vaccine or placebo was the sampling time. Produced via immunoSEQ multiplex PCR; TCRdb's table is partial and in-frame only. The sample lists about 370,000 clones, roughly nine tenths occurring once. Specimen: peripheral blood, collected in a trial of Ad26.COV2.S vaccine versus placebo. These TCRs come from a person aged 18-60 years who received the Ad26.COV2.S COVID-19 vaccine or a placebo.

J is TRBJ2-1 and V is TRBV7-2; 9 bases fit TRBD2. Germline V gives CDR1 SGHTA, CDR2 FQGNSA. With V trimmed by 1 base and J by 8 bases, 3 bases remained unmatched. The CDR3 runs to 14 residues. The CDR3 spells CASSLVSSGDEQFF. Written as DNA, the CDR3 is TGTGCCAGCAGCTTAGTATCTAGCGGGGATGAGCAGTTCTTC.

The J gene is TRBJ2-1, the V gene TRBV27; D perhaps matches TRBD2 (7 bases). Germline assignment: CDR1 MNHEY and CDR2 SMNVEV (reference sequence). V was clipped by 6 bases and J by 4 bases, with 19 bases between them. The CDR3 is 16 amino acids. CDR3 loop: CASSSTEGGPYNEQFF. Written as DNA, the CDR3 is TGTGCCAGCAGCTCAACAGAGGGGGGGCCATACAATGAGCAGTTCTTC.

This clone was counted a few times. The CDR3 protein is CASSLDRDYGYTF. For the CDR3, the DNA is TGTGCCAGCAGCTTAGACAGGGACTATGGCTACACCTTC. The chain combines TRBV5-5 with TRBJ1-2, with 7 bases fitting TRBD1. V shed 2 bases, J shed 3 bases, and the junction held 1 base outside the gene matches. Germline CDR1 is SGHKS and CDR2 is YYEKEE (reference sequence). The CDR3 contains 13 residues.

The chain is built from TRBV2 and TRBJ1-2; no definite D call. The germline gives CDR1 SNHLY, CDR2 FYNNEI. The CDR3 covers 15 residues. Between the trimmed V and J ends, which lost 6 bases and 0 bases, there was a span of 14 bases. The chain's CDR3 is CASSQQAQPNYGYTF. The CDR3 DNA is TGTGCCAGCAGCCAGCAGGCACAGCCTAACTATGGCTACACCTTC.

The chain links TRBV19 to TRBJ2-5; 8 positions agree with TRBD2. V gave up 3 bases and J gave up 2 bases; unmatched junction bases: 5. The germline V gene has CDR1 LNHDA and CDR2 SQIVND (reference sequence). The CDR3 length is 15 residues. The CDR3 protein is CASSIVAGLQETQYF. The CDR3 bases are TGTGCCAGTAGTATTGTAGCGGGGCTACAAGAGACCCAGTACTTC.

This clone was counted at least ten times. The chain combines TRBV6-5 with TRBJ1-5; D is unclear. The germline CDR1 and CDR2 sequences are MNHEY and SVGAGI. Trimming left V 6 bases short and J 5 bases short, with 14 bases between. The CDR3 extends over 14 amino acids. This chain's CDR3 is CASSGNPEDQPQHF. The CDR3 DNA sequence: TGTGCCAGCAGCGGGAACCCCGAGGATCAGCCCCAGCATTTT.

The chain links TRBV3-1 (or the pseudogene TRBV3-2) to TRBJ2-3; the D gene is possibly TRBD2 (6 bases). Germline V gene lookup returns CDR1 LGHDT and CDR2 YNNKEL (reference sequence). The CDR3 totals 14 residues. Trimming pared 3 bases from V and 6 bases from J, leaving 13 bases between. The CDR3 DNA reads as TGTGCCAGCAGCCAGCTTCGCGGAGGGGATACGCAGTATTTT. It yields the protein CASSQLRGGDTQYF.

The J gene is TRBJ1-4, the V gene TRBV11-2; tentatively, D is TRBD1 (5 bases). Deletions cut 4 bases from V and 0 bases from J, with 12 bases between. Germline lookup yields CDR1 SGHAT and CDR2 FQNNGV. The CDR3 is made up of 16 amino acids. This CDR3 reads CASSSLQAATNEKLFF. CDR3 DNA sequence: TGTGCCAGCAGCTCCCTACAGGCTGCAACTAATGAAAAACTGTTTTTT.

This clone was picked up one time. In DNA, the CDR3 is TGTGCCAGCAGCCAAGAGGAGGGCGGTGAGCAGTTCTTC. This codes for CASSQEEGGEQFF. V gene TRBV3-1 (or the pseudogene TRBV3-2) combines with J gene TRBJ2-1, with D perhaps TRBD2 (6 bases). V lost 0 bases to trimming and J lost 9 bases, with 9 bases between them. CDR1 and CDR2 from the germline V gene are LGHDT and YNNKEL (reference sequence). CDR3 size: 13 residues.

The chain recombines TRBV27 with TRBJ2-6; possible D gene TRBD1, 5 bases. The germline V and J ends were trimmed by 1 base and 2 bases, with 9 bases remaining between them. The CDR3 is made up of 16 amino acids. The germline V gene encodes CDR1 MNHEY and CDR2 SMNVEV (reference sequence). CDR3 in DNA: TGTGCCAGCAGTTTATTTAGGGGAACTGGGGCCAACGTCCTGACTTTC. Protein: CASSLFRGTGANVLTF.

The rearrangement joins TRBV7-2 to TRBJ1-3; 9 bases map to TRBD1. The trim removed 5 bases at V and 2 bases at J, leaving 13 bases unmatched. Germline V gives CDR1 SGHTA, CDR2 FQGNSA. There are 18 residues in the CDR3. CDR3 nucleotide sequence: TGTGCCAGCAGCCTAACCCGGGACAGGGCCCTAGCTGGAAACACCATATATTTT. Translated: CASSLTRDRALAGNTIYF.

This clone appeared once. V gene TRBV5-1 combines with J gene TRBJ2-5; 11 bases line up with TRBD2. This CDR3 has 18 residues. The V gene end was trimmed by 2 bases and the J gene end by 1 base; junction bases not matched to a gene: 10. Germline-derived CDR1 and CDR2 are SGHRS and YFSETQ. Here the CDR3 DNA reads TGCGCCAGCAGCTTCCTAGCGGGGGGCCTCGTTGCCCAAGAGACCCAGTACTTC. Amino acid sequence: CASSFLAGGLVAQETQYF.

The rearrangement links TRBV7-2 to TRBJ1-1; possible D gene TRBD1, 5 bases. V lost 5 bases and J lost 4, with 14 bases in between. This CDR3 spans 14 amino acids. From germline, CDR1 is SGHTA and CDR2 FQGNSA. The DNA for the CDR3 is TGTGCCAGCAGCCAACGCGACAGCGGCACTGAAGCTTTCTTT. Translated, it gives CASSQRDSGTEAFF. Full variable domain (missing parts from reference TRBV7-2 and TRBJ1-1): GAGVSQSPSNKVTEKGKDVELRCDPISGHTALYWYRQSLGQGLEFLIYFQGNSAPDKSGLPSDRFSAERTGGSVSTLTIQRTQQEDSAVYLCASSQRDSGTEAFFGQGTRLTVV.

This CDR3 is CASSRPSEQFF. CDR3 sequence (DNA): TGTGCCAGCAGCAGACCGTCCGAGCAGTTCTTC. The rearrangement joins TRBV7-9 to TRBJ2-1; no reliable D call. Germline V gene data show CDR1 as SEHNR and CDR2 as FQNEAQ (reference sequence). V was shortened by 5 bases and J by 10 bases, with 9 bases between the two germline ends. The CDR3 extends over 11 amino acids.